This T cell receptor (beta chain) was captured by sequencing in a study of blood T cell repertoires in COVID-19 (TCRdb year 2020). For the wider study: Collaborator samples came from the United States, Italy and Spain and covered acute and convalescent phases of COVID-19. The samples were drawn from two sources: the first 160 participants of the ongoing ImmuneRACE study, and about 1,300 subjects contributed by 6 global collaborators. Where available, HLA class I and class II types were taken from metadata supplied by the sample provider and were not determined by assay-based typing. The prospective study material was composed of cDNA or gDNA derived from T cells, B-cell-depleted T cells, or PBMCs. The sample metadata nearly always contained a de-identified subject ID, COVID-19 status, age in years and sex. The repertoires were released in a freely available public database intended as a resource for research on the immune response to SARS-CoV-2. The dataset comprised deeply sampled blood TCRbeta repertoires from subjects exposed to, actively infected with, or recovered from COVID-19.

TCRbeta CDR3 regions were amplified from genomic DNA using the immunoSEQ Assay, a bias-controlled multiplex PCR. In the source study's methods: Nucleated cell counts per sample were estimated from amplification of reference gene primers within the assay. To quantify the absolute abundance of each unique TCRbeta CDR3 rearrangement, sequence reads were collapsed and filtered. For each sample, productive Simpson clonality was calculated as the square root of Simpson's diversity index across productive rearrangements. This immuneACCESS table, as held by TCRdb, lists in-frame sequences with V and J called but not all clones. Of the missing ones, under half trace to an unresolved V gene in checked studies; the others have no known cause. The DNA was the basis for D and trimming; V, J and clone size are from that table. In all, the sample holds over 150,000 clones, and 70% to 90% of those were seen once. Roughly 1% of the sample lies in the top ten.

Points on this clone: No cognate antigen has been identified for it. Base qualities were left out, and no much larger clone turns up one base away.

Each collaborating institution followed its own protocols to collect whole blood in K2EDTA tubes. For TCRbeta analysis, collaborator samples were shipped as frozen whole blood, as isolated PBMCs, or as DNA extracted from either sample type. Overall study outcomes, separate from this receptor: The quantity of clinical and demographic metadata differed by source and by participant and was supplied without curation.

The CDR3 runs 11 residues from the cysteine to the phenylalanine. Of the read, only the CDR3 DNA is kept; its 33 bases are in frame from base 1. The germline V gene gives CDR1 as SNHLY and CDR2 as FYNNEI. At the junction V is shortened by 7 bases and J by 4 bases, with 8 bases in between. The origin of this receptor is a man in his forties with acute or convalescent COVID-19. The chain couples TRBV2 to TRBJ2-7; no D gene call is confident. The sample was peripheral blood. The CDR3 protein is CASTDGYEQYF. The nucleotide sequence is TGTGCCAGCACTGACGGTTACGAGCAGTACTTC.